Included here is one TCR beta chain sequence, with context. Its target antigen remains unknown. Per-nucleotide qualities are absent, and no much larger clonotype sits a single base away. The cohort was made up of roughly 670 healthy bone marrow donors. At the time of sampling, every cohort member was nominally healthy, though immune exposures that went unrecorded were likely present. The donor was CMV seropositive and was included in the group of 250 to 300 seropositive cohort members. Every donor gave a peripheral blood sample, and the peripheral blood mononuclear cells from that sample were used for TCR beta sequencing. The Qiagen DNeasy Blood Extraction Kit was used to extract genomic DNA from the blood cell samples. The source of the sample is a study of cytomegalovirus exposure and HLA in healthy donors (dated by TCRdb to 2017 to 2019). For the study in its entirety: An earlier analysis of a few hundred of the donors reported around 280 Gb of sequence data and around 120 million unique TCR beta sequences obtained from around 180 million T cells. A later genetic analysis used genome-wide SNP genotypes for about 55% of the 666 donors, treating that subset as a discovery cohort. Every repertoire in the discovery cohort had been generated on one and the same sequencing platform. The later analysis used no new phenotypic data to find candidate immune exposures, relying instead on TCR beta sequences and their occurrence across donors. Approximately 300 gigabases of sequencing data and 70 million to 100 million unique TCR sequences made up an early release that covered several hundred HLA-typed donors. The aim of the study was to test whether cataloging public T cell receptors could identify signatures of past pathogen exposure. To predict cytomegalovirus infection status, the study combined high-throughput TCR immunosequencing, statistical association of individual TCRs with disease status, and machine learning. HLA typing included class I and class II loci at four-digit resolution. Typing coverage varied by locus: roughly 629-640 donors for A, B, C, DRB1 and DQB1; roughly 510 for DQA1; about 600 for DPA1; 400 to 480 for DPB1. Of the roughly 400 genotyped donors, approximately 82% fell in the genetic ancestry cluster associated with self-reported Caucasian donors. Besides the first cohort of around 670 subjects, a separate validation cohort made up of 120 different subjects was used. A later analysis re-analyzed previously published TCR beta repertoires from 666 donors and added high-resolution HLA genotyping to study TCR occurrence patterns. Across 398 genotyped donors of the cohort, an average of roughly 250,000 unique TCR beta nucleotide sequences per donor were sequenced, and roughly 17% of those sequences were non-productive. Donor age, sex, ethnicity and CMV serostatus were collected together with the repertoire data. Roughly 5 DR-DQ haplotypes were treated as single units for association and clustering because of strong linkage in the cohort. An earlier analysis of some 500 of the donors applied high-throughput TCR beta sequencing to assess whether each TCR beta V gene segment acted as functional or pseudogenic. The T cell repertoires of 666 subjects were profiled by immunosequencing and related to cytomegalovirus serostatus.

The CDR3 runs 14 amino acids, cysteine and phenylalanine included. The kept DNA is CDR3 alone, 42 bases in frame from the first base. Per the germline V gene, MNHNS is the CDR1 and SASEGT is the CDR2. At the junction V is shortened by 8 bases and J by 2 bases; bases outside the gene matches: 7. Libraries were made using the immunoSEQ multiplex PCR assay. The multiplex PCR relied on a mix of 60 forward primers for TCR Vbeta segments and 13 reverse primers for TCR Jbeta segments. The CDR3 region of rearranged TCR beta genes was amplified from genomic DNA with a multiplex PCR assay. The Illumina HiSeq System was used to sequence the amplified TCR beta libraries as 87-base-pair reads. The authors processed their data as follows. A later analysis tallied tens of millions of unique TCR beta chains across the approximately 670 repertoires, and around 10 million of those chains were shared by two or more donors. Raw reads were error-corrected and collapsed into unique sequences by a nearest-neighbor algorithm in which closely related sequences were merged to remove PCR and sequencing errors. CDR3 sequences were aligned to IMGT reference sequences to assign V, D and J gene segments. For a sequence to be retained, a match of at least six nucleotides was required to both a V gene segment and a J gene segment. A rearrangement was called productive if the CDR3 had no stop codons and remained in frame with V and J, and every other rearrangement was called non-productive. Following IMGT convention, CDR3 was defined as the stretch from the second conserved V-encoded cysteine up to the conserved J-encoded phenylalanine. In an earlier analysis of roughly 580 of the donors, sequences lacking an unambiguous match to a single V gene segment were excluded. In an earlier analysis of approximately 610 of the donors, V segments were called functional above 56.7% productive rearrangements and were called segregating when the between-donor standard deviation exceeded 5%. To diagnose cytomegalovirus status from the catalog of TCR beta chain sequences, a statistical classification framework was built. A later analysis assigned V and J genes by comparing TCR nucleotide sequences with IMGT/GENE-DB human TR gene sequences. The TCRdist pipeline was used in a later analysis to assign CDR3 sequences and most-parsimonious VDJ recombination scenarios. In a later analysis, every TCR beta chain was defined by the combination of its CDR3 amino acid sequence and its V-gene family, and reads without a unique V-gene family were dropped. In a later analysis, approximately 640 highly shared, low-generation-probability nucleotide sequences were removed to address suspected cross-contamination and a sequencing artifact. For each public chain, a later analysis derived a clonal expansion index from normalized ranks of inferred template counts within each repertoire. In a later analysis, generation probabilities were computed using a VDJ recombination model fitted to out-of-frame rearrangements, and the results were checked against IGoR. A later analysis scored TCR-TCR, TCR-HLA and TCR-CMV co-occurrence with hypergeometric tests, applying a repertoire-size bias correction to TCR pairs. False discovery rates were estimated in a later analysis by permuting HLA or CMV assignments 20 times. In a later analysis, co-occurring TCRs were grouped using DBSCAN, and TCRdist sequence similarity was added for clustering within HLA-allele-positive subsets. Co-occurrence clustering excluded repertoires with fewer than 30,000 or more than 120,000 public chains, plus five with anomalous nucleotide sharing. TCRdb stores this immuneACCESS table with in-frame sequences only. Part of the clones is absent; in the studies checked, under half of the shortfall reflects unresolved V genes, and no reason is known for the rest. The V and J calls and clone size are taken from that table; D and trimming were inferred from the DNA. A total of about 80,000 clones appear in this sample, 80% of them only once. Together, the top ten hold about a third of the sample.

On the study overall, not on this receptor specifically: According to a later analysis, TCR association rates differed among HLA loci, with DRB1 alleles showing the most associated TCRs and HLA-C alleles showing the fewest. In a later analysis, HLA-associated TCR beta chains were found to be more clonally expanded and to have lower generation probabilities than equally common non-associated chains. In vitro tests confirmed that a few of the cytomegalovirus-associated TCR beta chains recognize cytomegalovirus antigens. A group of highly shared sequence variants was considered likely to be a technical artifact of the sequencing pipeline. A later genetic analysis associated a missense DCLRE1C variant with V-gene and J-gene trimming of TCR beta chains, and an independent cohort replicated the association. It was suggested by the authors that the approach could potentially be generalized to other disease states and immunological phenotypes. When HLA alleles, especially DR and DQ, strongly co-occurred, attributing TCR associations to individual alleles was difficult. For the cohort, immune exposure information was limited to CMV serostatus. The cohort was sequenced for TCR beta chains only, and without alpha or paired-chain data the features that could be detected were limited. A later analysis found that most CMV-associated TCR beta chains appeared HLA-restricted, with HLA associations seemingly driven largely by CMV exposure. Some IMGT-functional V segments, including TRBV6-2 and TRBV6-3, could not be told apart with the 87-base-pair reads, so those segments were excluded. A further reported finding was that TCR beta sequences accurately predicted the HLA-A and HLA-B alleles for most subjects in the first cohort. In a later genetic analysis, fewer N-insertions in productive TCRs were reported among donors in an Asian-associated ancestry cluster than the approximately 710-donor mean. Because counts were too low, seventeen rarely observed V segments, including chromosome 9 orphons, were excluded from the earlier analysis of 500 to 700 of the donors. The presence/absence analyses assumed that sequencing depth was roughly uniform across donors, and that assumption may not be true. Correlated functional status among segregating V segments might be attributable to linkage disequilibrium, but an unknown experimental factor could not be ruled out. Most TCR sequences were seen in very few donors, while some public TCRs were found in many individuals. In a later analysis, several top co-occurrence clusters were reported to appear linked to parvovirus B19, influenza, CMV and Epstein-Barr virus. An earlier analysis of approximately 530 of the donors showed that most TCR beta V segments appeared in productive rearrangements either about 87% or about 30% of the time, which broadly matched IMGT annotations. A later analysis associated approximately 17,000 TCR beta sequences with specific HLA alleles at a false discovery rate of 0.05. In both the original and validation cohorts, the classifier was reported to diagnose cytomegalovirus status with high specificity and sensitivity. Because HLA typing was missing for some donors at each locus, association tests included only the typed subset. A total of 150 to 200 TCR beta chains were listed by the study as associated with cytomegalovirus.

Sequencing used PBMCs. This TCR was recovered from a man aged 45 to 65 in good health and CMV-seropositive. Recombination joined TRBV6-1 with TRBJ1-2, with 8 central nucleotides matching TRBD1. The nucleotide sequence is TGTGCCAGCGAGGTGACAGGGGCCAACTATGGCTACACCTTC. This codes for CASEVTGANYGYTF.